This record concerns one T cell receptor beta chain sequence. What it binds is not known. These data belong to a study of shared clonotypes between healthy human individuals. Study-wide points: Four donors shared approximately 5% of their naive CD4 clonotypes.

This CDR3 is 19 amino acids long. CDR1 and CDR2 (germline): SGHNT, YYREEE (reference sequence). V was shortened by 4 bases and J by 0 bases, with 20 bases between the two germline ends. TCRdb's copy holds only in-frame clones and misses some; the assay was immunoSEQ multiplex PCR. The table has 1,500,000 or so clones, over 95% seen once. The receptor was isolated from a young man in good health. The rearrangement joins TRBV5-4 to TRBJ2-6; D is possibly TRBD1 or TRBD2 (5 bases each). Sequencing input: naive CD4+ T cells sorted from blood. Subset here: CD45RA+ positively selected. CDR3 amino acids: CASSADLGGPGSGANVLTF. CDR3 DNA: TGTGCCAGCAGCGCGGACCTTGGGGGTCCTGGCTCTGGGGCCAACGTCCTGACTTTC.